This T cell receptor beta chain was sequenced for a study of beta chain features in type 1 diabetes. General study findings and limits: All four CD4+ subsets from Type 1 diabetes patients carried moderately but significantly shorter TCRB CDR3s.

On average, the one heparinised blood draw given by each donor was approximately 120 mL. The authors obtained over 95% purity in all sorted populations. This CDR3 spans 16 amino acids. The V gene lost 6 bases and the J gene lost 0 bases, with 15 bases spanning the gap. Germline CDR1 SEHNR, CDR2 FQNEAQ (reference sequence). For this clone: As yet, its antigen is unknown.

Of the isolated RNA, all was reverse transcribed, and so the sequenced material was expressed TCRB transcripts. The protocol was immunoSEQ multiplex PCR, while the TCRdb copy is restricted to in-frame clones and leaves out a portion. The table includes some 360,000 clones, 8.5% to 10% detected once. What was sequenced was central memory CD4+ T cells from blood. This chain links TRBV7-9 with TRBJ2-1, with D possibly TRBD2 on 5 matching bases. This TCR derives from a man under 40 with type 1 diabetes. This CDR3 reads CASSDRSRASYNEQFF. For the CDR3, the DNA is TGTGCCAGCAGTGATAGGTCGAGGGCCTCCTACAATGAGCAGTTCTTC.